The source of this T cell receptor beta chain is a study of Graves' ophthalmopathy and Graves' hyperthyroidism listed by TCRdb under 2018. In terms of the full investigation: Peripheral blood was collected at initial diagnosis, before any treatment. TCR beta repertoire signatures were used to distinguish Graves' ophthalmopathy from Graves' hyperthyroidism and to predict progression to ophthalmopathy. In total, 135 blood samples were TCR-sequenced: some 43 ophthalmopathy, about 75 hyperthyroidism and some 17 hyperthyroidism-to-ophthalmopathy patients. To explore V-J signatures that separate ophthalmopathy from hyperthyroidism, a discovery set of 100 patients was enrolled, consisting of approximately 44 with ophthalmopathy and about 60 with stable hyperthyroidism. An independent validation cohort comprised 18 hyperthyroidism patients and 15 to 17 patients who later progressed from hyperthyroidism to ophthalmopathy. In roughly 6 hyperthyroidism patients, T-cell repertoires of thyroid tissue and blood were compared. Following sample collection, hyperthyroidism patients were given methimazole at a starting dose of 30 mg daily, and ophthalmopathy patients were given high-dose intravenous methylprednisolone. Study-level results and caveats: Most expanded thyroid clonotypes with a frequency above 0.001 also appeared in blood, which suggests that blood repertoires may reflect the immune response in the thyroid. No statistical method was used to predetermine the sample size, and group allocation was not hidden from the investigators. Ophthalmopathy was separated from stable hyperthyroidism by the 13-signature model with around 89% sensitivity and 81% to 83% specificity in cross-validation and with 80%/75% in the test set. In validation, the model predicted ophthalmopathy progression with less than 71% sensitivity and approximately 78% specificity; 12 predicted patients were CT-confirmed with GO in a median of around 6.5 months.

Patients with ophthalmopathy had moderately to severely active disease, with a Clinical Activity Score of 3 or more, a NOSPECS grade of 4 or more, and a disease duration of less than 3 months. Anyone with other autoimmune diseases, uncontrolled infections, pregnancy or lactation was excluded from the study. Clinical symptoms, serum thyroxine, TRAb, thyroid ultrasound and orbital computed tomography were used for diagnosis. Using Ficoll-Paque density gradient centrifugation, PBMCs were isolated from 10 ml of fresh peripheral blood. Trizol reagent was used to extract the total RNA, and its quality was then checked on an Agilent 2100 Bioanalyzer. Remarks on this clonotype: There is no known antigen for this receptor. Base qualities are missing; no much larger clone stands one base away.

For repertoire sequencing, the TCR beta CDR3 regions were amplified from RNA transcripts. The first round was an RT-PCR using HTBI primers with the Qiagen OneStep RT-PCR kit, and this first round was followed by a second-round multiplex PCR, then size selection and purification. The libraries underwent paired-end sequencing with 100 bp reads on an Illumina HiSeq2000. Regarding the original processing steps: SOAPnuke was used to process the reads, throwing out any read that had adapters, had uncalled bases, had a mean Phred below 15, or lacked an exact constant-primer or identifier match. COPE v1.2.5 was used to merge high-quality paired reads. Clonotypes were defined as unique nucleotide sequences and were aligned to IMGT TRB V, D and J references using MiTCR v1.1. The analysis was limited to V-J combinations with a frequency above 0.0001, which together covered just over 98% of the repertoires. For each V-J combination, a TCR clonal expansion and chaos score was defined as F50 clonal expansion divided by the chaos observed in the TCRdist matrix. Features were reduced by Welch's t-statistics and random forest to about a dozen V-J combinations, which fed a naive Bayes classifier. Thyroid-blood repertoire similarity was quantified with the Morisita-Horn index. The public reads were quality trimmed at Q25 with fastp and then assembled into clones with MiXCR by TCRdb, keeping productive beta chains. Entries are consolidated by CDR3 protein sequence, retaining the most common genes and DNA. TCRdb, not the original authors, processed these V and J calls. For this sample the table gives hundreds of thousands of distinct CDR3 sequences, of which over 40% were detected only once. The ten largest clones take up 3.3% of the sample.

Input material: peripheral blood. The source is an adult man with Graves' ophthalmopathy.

The CDR3 protein: CASSDRGRNTEAFF. The DNA is TGTGCCAGCAGTGATAGGGGGCGTAACACTGAAGCTTTCTTT. This receptor chain uses TRBV2 and TRBJ1-1; 7 nucleotides in the junction match TRBD1. The germline V gene gives CDR1 as SNHLY and CDR2 as FYNNEI. Ends trimmed: V by 3 bases, J by 2 bases; bases unmatched to a gene: 3. The CDR3 sequence holds 14 residues, the cysteine and phenylalanine included. Only CDR3 DNA is held: 42 bases, read in frame from base 1.